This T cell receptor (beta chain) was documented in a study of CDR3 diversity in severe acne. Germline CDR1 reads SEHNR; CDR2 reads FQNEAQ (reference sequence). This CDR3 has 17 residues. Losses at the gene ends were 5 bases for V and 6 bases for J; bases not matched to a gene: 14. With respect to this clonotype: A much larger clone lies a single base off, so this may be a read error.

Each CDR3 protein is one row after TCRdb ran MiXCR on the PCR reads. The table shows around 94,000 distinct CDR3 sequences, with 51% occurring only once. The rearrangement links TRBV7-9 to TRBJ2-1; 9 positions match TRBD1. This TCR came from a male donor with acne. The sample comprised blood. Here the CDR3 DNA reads TGTGCCAGCAGCGTAGGGACAGGGATGGTTGGGAGCAATGAGCAGTTCTTC. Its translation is CASSVGTGMVGSNEQFF.